Included here is one TCR beta chain sequence, with context. Its specificity is not known. The CDR3 has 12 amino acids. Germline CDR1 SGHVS, CDR2 FNYEAQ. V lost 4 bases and J lost 3, with 3 bases in between. This entry is derived from a study of cytomegalovirus exposure and HLA in healthy donors. Both 60 Vbeta primers and 13 Jbeta primers went into the PCR. The protocol was immunoSEQ multiplex PCR, while the TCRdb copy is restricted to in-frame clones and leaves out a portion. Of about 140,000 clones in the sample, 80% were seen once. There were likely unrecorded immune exposures, though donors were nominally healthy when sampled. Study-wide results and caveats: A later analysis reportedly identified an Asian-associated ancestry cluster as carrying fewer N-insertions than the approximately 640-donor mean. Rare TCR sequences dominated, though some public TCRs recurred in many donors.

Sequenced: PBMCs. The rearrangement links TRBV7-6 to TRBJ2-2; D is unresolved. The sequence was obtained from a male donor in good health and CMV-seronegative. CDR3 DNA sequence: TGTGCCAGCAGCTCAGACACCGGGGAGCTGTTTTTT. Translating gives CASSSDTGELFF.